The rows below give T cell receptor beta chains drawn from one sample of a study of blood T cell repertoires in COVID-19. Clones were read by immunoSEQ multiplex PCR, and TCRdb kept only the in-frame ones, dropping some. The table records roughly 240,000 clones, about 88% of them present only once. The sample was peripheral blood. The origin of the receptors is a man between 18 and 29 years old with active or convalescent COVID-19. Both conserved end residues are part of each CDR3. D genes are given only for firm matches. The size field is filled for only some rows; it gives once, few, many or a size class.

>.|.|TRBJ2-2|TRBV14
CASNRLQANTGELFF
TGTGCCAGCAACAGGTTACAAGCGAACACCGGGGAGCTGTTTTTT
>.|TRBD1|TRBJ2-1|TRBV24-1
CATSDLGTGNYEQFF
TGTGCCACCAGTGATTTGGGGACAGGGAATTATGAGCAGTTCTTC
>.|.|TRBJ1-1|TRBV5-1
CASSPELGRVNTEAFF
TGCGCCAGCAGTCCTGAATTGGGCAGAGTGAACACTGAAGCTTTCTTT
>.|.|TRBJ1-2|TRBV6-2/TRBV6-3
CASSLRGTSYGYTF
TGTGCCAGCAGTCTACGAGGTACCTCCTATGGCTACACCTTC
>.|TRBD1|TRBJ2-3|TRBV19
CASRGGGTGADTQYF
TGTGCCAGTAGAGGGGGCGGGACAGGGGCGGATACGCAGTATTTT
>.|.|TRBJ2-1|TRBV20-1
CSARTFNEQFF
TGCAGTGCGCGGACTTTCAATGAGCAGTTCTTC
>.|.|TRBJ2-6|TRBV11-2
CASSIDSSGANVLTF
TGTGCCAGCAGCATAGACAGCTCTGGGGCCAACGTCCTGACTTTC
>.|.|TRBJ1-2|TRBV19
CASSLPFTGMWGYTF
TGTGCCAGTAGTTTACCCTTCACAGGGATGTGGGGCTACACCTTC
>.|TRBD1|TRBJ2-5|TRBV30
CAWVAGGISETQYF
TGTGCCTGGGTGGCAGGGGGTATCTCGGAGACCCAGTACTTC
>.|.|TRBJ1-6|TRBV9
CASSSGRGLVF
TGTGCCAGCAGCTCAGGACGGGGTTTGGTCTTT
>.|.|TRBJ2-3|TRBV7-2
CASSQDYATQYF
TGTGCCAGCAGCCAAGACTACGCTACGCAGTATTTT
>.|.|TRBJ2-1|TRBV6-1
CASSATVGASEKGQFF
TGTGCCAGCAGTGCGACAGTGGGGGCGAGTGAAAAAGGGCAGTTCTTC
>.|.|TRBJ2-1|TRBV30
CAWTMVYNEQFF
TGTGCCTGGACTATGGTGTACAATGAGCAGTTCTTC
>.|.|TRBJ2-2|TRBV11-3
CASSLRADTGELFF
TGTGCCAGCAGCTTGAGGGCGGACACCGGGGAGCTGTTTTTT
>.|TRBD1|TRBJ1-2|TRBV2
CASTGTAGAGGYTF
TGTGCCAGCACCGGGACAGCCGGTGCGGGGGGCTACACCTTC
>once|.|TRBJ1-3|TRBV7-3
CASSLLGSGNTIYF
TGTGCCAGCAGCTTACTTGGCAGTGGAAACACCATATATTTT
>.|TRBD1|TRBJ2-1|TRBV3-1/TRBV3-2
CASSLRGHDEQFF
TGTGCCAGCAGCCTCAGGGGGCACGATGAGCAGTTCTTC
>.|.|TRBJ1-5|TRBV10-3
CAISESGGVSPQHF
TGTGCCATCAGTGAGTCGGGGGGGGTATCGCCCCAGCATTTT
>.|TRBD1|TRBJ2-1|TRBV11-1
CASSIPRDRVFF
TGTGCCAGCAGCATTCCCCGGGACAGGGTCTTCTTC
>.|.|TRBJ1-3|TRBV10-3
CATALGPISGNTIYF
TGTGCCACTGCGTTGGGCCCCATCTCTGGAAACACCATATATTTT
>.|.|TRBJ1-2|TRBV6-5
CASSFDGTKVHYGYTF
TGTGCCAGCAGTTTTGACGGGACTAAAGTCCACTATGGCTACACCTTC
>once|.|TRBJ1-6|TRBV2
CASSIQGKGSPLHF
TGTGCCAGCAGTATCCAGGGAAAGGGTTCACCCCTCCACTTT